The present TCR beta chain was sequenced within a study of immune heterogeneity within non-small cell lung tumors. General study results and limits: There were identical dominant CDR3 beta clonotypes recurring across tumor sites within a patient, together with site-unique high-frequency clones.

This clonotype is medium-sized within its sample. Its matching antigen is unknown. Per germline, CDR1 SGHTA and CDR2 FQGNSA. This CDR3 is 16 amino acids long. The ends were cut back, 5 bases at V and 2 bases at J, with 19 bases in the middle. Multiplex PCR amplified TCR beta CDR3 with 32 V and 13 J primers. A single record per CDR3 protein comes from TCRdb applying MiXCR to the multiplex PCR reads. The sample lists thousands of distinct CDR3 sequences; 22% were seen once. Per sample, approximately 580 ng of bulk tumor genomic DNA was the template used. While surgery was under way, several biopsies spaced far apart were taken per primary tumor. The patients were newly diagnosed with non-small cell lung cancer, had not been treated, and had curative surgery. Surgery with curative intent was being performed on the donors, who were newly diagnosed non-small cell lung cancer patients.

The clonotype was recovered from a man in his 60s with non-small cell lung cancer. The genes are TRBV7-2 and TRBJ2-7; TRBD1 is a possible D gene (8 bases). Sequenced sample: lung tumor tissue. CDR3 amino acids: CASSPQGGTGPYEQYF. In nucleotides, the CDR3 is TGTGCCAGCAGCCCACAGGGAGGGACAGGCCCCTACGAGCAGTACTTC.